This T cell receptor beta chain was recorded in a study of graft-versus-host responses after intestinal transplantation. Looking at the study overall: Recipients were given multivisceral, liver-intestinal, or isolated intestinal transplants.

Assay used: immunoSEQ multiplex PCR; TCRdb lists only in-frame clones, some missing. The top ten clones hold approximately 0.6% of a sample with approximately 49,000 clones, 80% to 90% of them seen once. Germline trimming cut 4 bases from V and 1 base from J; bases unmatched to any gene: 10. The germline V gene encodes CDR1 LNHDA and CDR2 SQIVND (reference sequence). This CDR3 region has 16 residues. A word on this clone: Its antigen remains unknown.

Sequencing used unstimulated CD4+ T cells sorted from spleen or lymph node cells, obtained before transplant. This receptor was obtained from a human donor who was the organ donor for an intestinal transplant. The J gene is TRBJ2-7, the V gene TRBV19; 7 bases match TRBD1. The CDR3 is CASSTLVRTGSYEQYF. The DNA for the CDR3 is TGTGCCAGTAGTACCTTGGTAAGGACAGGTTCCTACGAGCAGTACTTC. Complete variable domain (other parts from reference TRBV19 and TRBJ2-7): DGGITQSPKYLFRKEGQNVTLSCEQNLNHDAMYWYRQDPGQGLRLIYYSQIVNDFQKGDIAEGYSVSREKKESFPLTVTSAQKNPTAFYLCASSTLVRTGSYEQYFGPGTRLTVT.